The source of this TCR beta chain is a study of blood T cell repertoires in COVID-19. Study as a whole: Samples of COVID-19 (acute and convalescent) were obtained from the United States, Italy and Spain.

TCRdb's table, derived via immunoSEQ multiplex PCR, lists solely in-frame clones and lacks some. The sample includes 140,000 or so clones, roughly four fifths of them seen just once. All enrollees were about 18 to 100 years old and from around 25 US areas. Membership in each cohort depended on participant-reported clinical history. This clone was observed a few times. This sequence was found in a woman younger than 35 who had been exposed to COVID-19. What was sequenced was PBMCs or T cells enriched from blood (not recorded which).

The CDR3 region is CASGTGTGVEGSPLHF. The CDR3 DNA reads as TGTGCCAGTGGGACCGGGACAGGGGTCGAAGGTTCACCCCTCCACTTT. J is TRBJ1-6 and V is TRBV19; TRBD1 matches at 10 bases. The CDR3 consists of 16 residues. CDR1 is LNHDA, CDR2 SQIVND, per germline (reference sequence). Germline trimming cut 8 bases from V and 9 bases from J; bases unmatched to any gene: 13.